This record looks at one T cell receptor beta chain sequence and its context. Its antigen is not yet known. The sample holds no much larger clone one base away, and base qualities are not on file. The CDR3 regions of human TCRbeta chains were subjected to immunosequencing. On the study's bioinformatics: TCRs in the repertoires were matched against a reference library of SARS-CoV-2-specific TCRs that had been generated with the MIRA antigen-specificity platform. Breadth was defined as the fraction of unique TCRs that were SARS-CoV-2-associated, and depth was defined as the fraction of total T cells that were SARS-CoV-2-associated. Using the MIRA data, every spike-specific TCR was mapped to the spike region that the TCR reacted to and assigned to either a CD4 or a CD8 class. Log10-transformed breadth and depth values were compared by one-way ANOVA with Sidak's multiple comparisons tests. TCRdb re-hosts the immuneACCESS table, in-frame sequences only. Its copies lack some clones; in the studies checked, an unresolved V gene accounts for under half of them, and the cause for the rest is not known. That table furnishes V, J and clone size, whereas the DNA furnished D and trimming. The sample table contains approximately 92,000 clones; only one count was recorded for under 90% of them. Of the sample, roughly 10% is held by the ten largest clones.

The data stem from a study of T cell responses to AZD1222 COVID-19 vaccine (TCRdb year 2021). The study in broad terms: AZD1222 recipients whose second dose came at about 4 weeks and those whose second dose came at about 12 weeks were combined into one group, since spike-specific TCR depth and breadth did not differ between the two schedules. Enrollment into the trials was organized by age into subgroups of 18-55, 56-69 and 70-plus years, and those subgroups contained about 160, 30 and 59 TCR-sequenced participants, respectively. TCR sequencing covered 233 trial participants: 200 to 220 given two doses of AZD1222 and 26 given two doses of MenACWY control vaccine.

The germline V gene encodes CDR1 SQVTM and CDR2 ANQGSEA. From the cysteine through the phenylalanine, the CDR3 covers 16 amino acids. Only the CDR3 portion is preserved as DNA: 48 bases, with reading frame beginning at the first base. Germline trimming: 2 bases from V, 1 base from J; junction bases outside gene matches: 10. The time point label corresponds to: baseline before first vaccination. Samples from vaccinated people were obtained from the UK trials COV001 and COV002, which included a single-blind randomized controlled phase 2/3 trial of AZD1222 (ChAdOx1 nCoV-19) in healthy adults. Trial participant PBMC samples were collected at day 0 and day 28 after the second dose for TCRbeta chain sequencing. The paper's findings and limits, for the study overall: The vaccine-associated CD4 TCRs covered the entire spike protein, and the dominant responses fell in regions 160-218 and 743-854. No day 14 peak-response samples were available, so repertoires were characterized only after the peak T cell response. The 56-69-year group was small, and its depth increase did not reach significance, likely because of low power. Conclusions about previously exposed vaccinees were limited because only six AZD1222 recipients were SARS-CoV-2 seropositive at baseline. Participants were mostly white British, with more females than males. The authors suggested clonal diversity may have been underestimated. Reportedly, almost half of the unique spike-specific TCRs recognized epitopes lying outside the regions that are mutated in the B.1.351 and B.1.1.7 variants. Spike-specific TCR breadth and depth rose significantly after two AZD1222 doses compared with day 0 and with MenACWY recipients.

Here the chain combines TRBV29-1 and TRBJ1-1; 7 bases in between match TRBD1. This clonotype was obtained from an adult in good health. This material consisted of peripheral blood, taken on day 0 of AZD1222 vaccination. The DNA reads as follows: TGCAGCGTTGAATGGGGGGGGACAGACCCGAACACTGAAGCTTTCTTT. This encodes CSVEWGGTDPNTEAFF.